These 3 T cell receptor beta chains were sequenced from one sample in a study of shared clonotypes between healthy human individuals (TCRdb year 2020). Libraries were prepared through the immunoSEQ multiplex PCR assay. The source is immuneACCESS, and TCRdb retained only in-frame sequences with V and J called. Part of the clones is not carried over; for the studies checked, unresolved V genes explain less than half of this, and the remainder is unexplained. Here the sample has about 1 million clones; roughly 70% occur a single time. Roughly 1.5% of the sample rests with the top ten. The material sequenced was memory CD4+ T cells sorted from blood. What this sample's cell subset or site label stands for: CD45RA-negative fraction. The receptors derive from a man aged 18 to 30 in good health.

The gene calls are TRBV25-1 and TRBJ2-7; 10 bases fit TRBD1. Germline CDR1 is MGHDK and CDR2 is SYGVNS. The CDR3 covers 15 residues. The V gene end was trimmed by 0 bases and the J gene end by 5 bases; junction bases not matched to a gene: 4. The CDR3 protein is CASSEYSGTGDEQYF. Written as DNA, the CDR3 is TGTGCCAGCAGTGAATACTCCGGGACAGGGGACGAGCAGTACTTC.

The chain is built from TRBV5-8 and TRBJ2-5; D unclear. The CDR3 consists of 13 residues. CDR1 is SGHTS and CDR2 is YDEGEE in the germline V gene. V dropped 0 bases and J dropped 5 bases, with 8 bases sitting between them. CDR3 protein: CASSLVPRETQYF. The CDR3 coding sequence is TGTGCCAGCAGCTTGGTTCCACGGGAGACCCAGTACTTC.

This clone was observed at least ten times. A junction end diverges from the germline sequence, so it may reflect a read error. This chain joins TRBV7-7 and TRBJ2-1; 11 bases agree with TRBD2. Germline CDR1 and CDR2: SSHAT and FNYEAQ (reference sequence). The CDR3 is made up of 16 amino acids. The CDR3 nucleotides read TGTGCTAGCAGCCCACGGACTAGCGGGTCCTACAATGAGCAGTTCTTC. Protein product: CASSPRTSGSYNEQFF.